One and the same sample provided the 25 T cell receptor beta chains below, sequenced in a study of blood T cell repertoires in COVID-19. Here immunoSEQ multiplex PCR was the method, and the copy in TCRdb shows in-frame clones only, minus some. Of roughly 160,000 clones in the sample, roughly 80% were seen once. Material: peripheral blood. All receptors derive from a woman of 80 years or more with COVID-19, enrolled during active disease.

About this clone itself: A read error may account for a junction end that differs from germline. V gene TRBV7-7 combines with J gene TRBJ2-3; 14 bases align to TRBD2. The CDR3 covers 19 residues. The germline V gene has CDR1 SSHAT and CDR2 FNYEAQ (reference sequence). CDR3 DNA sequence: TGTGCTAGCAGCTCCCGACAGGGACTAGCGGGGGCTGGCACAGATACGCAGTATTTT. This translates into CASSSRQGLAGAGTDTQYF. The full variable domain, with the rest looked up from reference TRBV7-7 and TRBJ2-3, is GAGVSQSPRYKVTKRGQDVTLRCDPISSHATLYWYQQALGQGPEFLTYFNYEAQPDKSGLPSDRFSAERPEGSISTLTIQRTEQRDSAMYRCASSSRQGLAGAGTDTQYFGPGTRLTVL.

The chain combines TRBV5-4 with TRBJ2-2, with D maybe TRBD2 (6 bases). Germline V gives CDR1 SGHNT, CDR2 YYREEE (reference sequence). V was trimmed by 4 bases and J by 5 bases, leaving 18 bases between them. This CDR3 spans 16 amino acids. CDR3 in DNA: TGTGCCAGCAGCCCCGGAGGAGGGCCCAAAACCGGGGAGCTGTTTTTT. It specifies CASSPGGGPKTGELFF.

The chain links TRBV5-1 to TRBJ2-1, with 8 bases that match TRBD2. Trimming removed 6 bases from V and 0 bases from J; junction bases left unmatched: 5. This CDR3 spans 15 amino acids. Per germline, CDR1 SGHRS and CDR2 YFSETQ. Here the CDR3 DNA reads TGCGCCAGCACCCGGGAGGGGGGCTCCTACAATGAGCAGTTCTTC. It yields the protein CASTREGGSYNEQFF.

This sequence joins TRBV23-1 and TRBJ1-3, with 7 bases fitting TRBD1. TRBV23-1 is assigned to the ORF class and has an uncertain function. The CDR3 consists of 18 residues. V was pared by 5 bases and J by 4 bases, with 17 bases of the junction left unmatched. CDR3 residues: CASSTDRNRHRRGNTIYF. The CDR3 DNA reads as TGCGCCAGCAGTACGGACAGGAACCGCCACCGGCGAGGAAACACCATATATTTT.

V gene TRBV28 combines with J gene TRBJ2-3, with 12 bases matching TRBD2. The CDR3 totals 17 residues. With V trimmed by 4 bases and J by 1 base, 6 bases remained unmatched. Germline lookup yields CDR1 MDHEN and CDR2 SYDVKM. CDR3 amino acids: CASSSRLAGVRTDTQYF. CDR3 coding DNA: TGTGCCAGCAGTTCAAGACTAGCGGGAGTTCGCACAGATACGCAGTATTTT.

This clone appeared many times. The genes are TRBV9 and TRBJ2-1; 7 nucleotides match TRBD2. The CDR3 contains 13 residues. The V gene end was trimmed by 1 base and the J gene end by 10 bases; junction bases not matched to a gene: 5. Germline loops: CDR1 SGDLS, CDR2 YYNGEE. The CDR3 sequence is CASSVRSGDEQFF. CDR3 sequence (DNA): TGTGCCAGCAGCGTAAGAAGCGGGGACGAGCAGTTCTTC.

The rearrangement joins TRBV24-1 to TRBJ1-1; 11 nucleotides agree with TRBD1. J lost 3 bases, V lost 8 bases, and 4 bases had no gene match. Per the germline V gene, CDR1 is KGHDR and CDR2 is SFDVKD. The CDR3 is 14 amino acids. The CDR3 here is CATKPGQGDTEAFF. The CDR3 DNA reads as TGTGCCACCAAACCGGGACAGGGGGACACTGAAGCTTTCTTT.

This clone was seen once. The rearrangement uses TRBV24-1 and TRBJ2-3; TRBD2 matches 10 bases. Germline CDR1 is KGHDR and CDR2 is SFDVKD. This CDR3 region has 14 residues. With 4 bases clipped from V and 6 bases from J, the junction kept 3 bases outside the gene matches. The CDR3 DNA reads TGTGCCACCAGTGAAGCGGGGGGGCGGGATACGCAGTATTTT. Its translation: CATSEAGGRDTQYF.

V usage is TRBV5-1 and J usage is TRBJ2-1; 8 bases agree with TRBD1. Losses at the gene ends were 6 bases for V and 4 bases for J; bases not matched to a gene: 6. The CDR3 spans 14 residues. CDR1 is SGHRS and CDR2 is YFSETQ in the germline V gene. The CDR3 nucleotides read TGCGCCAGCACCCGACAGGGGCAGTACAATGAGCAGTTCTTC. Residues: CASTRQGQYNEQFF.

The chain uses TRBV9 and TRBJ2-7, with 9 bases identical to TRBD1. The CDR3 runs to 16 residues. Per the germline V gene, CDR1 is SGDLS and CDR2 is YYNGEE. V shed 0 bases, J shed 6 bases, and the junction held 10 bases outside the gene matches. CDR3 nucleotides: TGTGCCAGCAGCGTAGGGGGCTTGGGACAGGGCGTCGAGCAGTACTTC. It specifies CASSVGGLGQGVEQYF.

This clone has a handful of counts. This chain connects TRBV6-1 to TRBJ1-1, with a possible D match to TRBD1 (6 bases). The CDR3 runs to 13 residues. Per the germline V gene, CDR1 is MNHNS and CDR2 is SASEGT. The germline V and J ends were trimmed by 5 bases and 1 base, with 8 bases remaining between them. The CDR3: CASSQTGNTEAFF. For the CDR3, the DNA is TGTGCCAGCAGTCAGACAGGGAACACTGAAGCTTTCTTT.

The chain is built from TRBV4-1 and TRBJ2-7, with 11 bases that match TRBD1. The junction had 10 bases not matched to a gene; V was cut back by 3 bases and J by 3 bases. The CDR3 has 17 amino acids. Germline CDR1 is MGHRA and CDR2 is YSYEKL. CDR3 region: CASSQGQGDHKGYEQYF. In DNA, the CDR3 is TGCGCCAGCAGCCAGGGACAGGGGGATCATAAAGGCTACGAGCAGTACTTC.

The chain has TRBV11-2 and TRBJ1-6; tentatively, D is TRBD1 (6 bases). Trimming stripped 5 bases from V and 10 bases from J, with 15 bases between. Germline CDR1 and CDR2: SGHAT and FQNNGV. CDR3 length: 14 amino acids. In DNA form, the CDR3 reads TGTGCCAGCAGCGCGGACCGACAGGCATCACCCCTCCACTTT. Protein sequence: CASSADRQASPLHF.

This clone was found once. This sequence joins TRBV29-1 and TRBJ1-2; D is undetermined. V was clipped by 4 bases and J by 5 bases, with 11 bases between them. The CDR3 is 12 amino acids. Germline V gene lookup returns CDR1 SQVTM and CDR2 ANQGSEA. The CDR3 DNA reads as TGCAGCGTTGTTCGCGGCGAGTATGGCTACACCTTC. Translated, it gives CSVVRGEYGYTF.

The V gene is TRBV9, the J gene TRBJ1-1; D gene uncertain. CDR3 size: 15 residues. Trimming shortened V by 2 bases and J by 4 bases, and 15 bases separated the two germline ends. The germline CDR1 and CDR2 sequences are SGDLS and YYNGEE. CDR3 protein: CASSVFIGRSTEAFF. As DNA, the CDR3 is TGTGCCAGCAGCGTGTTCATTGGGAGAAGCACTGAAGCTTTCTTT.

The chain employs TRBV5-4 and TRBJ2-1; D might be TRBD2 (5 bases). The CDR3 totals 15 residues. Deletions cut 3 bases from V and 4 bases from J, with 14 bases between. Germline assignment: CDR1 SGHNT and CDR2 YYREEE (reference sequence). The CDR3 DNA sequence: TGTGCCAGCAGCTCTCCGGGGAGAGGATACAATGAGCAGTTCTTC. It codes for CASSSPGRGYNEQFF.

The rearrangement links TRBV27 to TRBJ2-3, with a tentative D call TRBD2 (5 bases). Germline CDR1 is MNHEY and CDR2 is SMNVEV (reference sequence). V was trimmed by 6 bases and J by 5 bases, leaving 15 bases between them. The CDR3 sequence is 14 residues long. The CDR3 coding sequence is TGTGCCAGCAGCTATCCTAATGGGAGAGATACGCAGTATTTT. Residues: CASSYPNGRDTQYF.

The chain recombines TRBV2 with TRBJ1-3, with 9 bases fitting TRBD1. The length of the CDR3 is 14 residues. Per germline, CDR1 SNHLY and CDR2 FYNNEI. Losses at the gene ends were 6 bases for V and 4 bases for J; bases not matched to a gene: 4. CDR3 amino acids: CASRGDRVGNTIYF. CDR3 coding DNA: TGTGCCAGCAGGGGGGACAGGGTAGGAAACACCATATATTTT. Full variable domain (rest looked up from reference TRBV2 and TRBJ1-3): EPEVTQTPSHQVTQMGQEVILRCVPISNHLYFYWYRQILGQKVEFLVSFYNNEISEKSEIFDDQFSVERPDGSNFTLKIRSTKLEDSAMYFCASRGDRVGNTIYFGEGSWLTVV.

As to this clone: Compared with germline, one end of the junction differs, possibly owing to a read error. The chain couples TRBV6-1 to TRBJ1-2, with D possibly matching TRBD1 (5 bases). Germline assignment: CDR1 MNHNS and CDR2 SASEGT. There are 14 residues in the CDR3. The CDR3 DNA sequence: TGTGCCAGCAGTGAAGGGGACTTCTTCCGGGGGTTAGGTTTC. Translated, it gives CASSEGDFFRGLGF.

Here the CDR3 reads CASSPRQGARSDYNEQFF. The CDR3 nucleotides read TGTGCCAGCAGCCCGCGACAGGGGGCTCGCTCGGACTACAATGAGCAGTTCTTC. The chain couples TRBV7-9 to TRBJ2-1; 10 bases map to TRBD1. This CDR3 contains 18 residues. V was pared by 5 bases and J by 3 bases, with 13 bases of the junction left unmatched. The germline CDR1 and CDR2 sequences are SEHNR and FQNEAQ (reference sequence).

V gene TRBV19 combines with J gene TRBJ2-2, with D possibly being TRBD1 (6 bases). Germline CDR1 is LNHDA and CDR2 is SQIVND (reference sequence). V lost 5 bases to trimming and J lost 7 bases, with 17 bases between them. The CDR3 loop spans 15 amino acids. The DNA for the CDR3 is TGTGCCAGTAGTCTCTTCCGGGACATTGGCGGGGAGCTGTTTTTT. It is translated as CASSLFRDIGGELFF.

V is TRBV5-1 and J is TRBJ2-5; no clear D. Germline assignment: CDR1 SGHRS and CDR2 YFSETQ. The CDR3 extends over 14 amino acids. V dropped 5 bases and J dropped 2 bases, with 13 bases sitting between them. CDR3 bases: TGCGCCAGCAGACTCGTGGCACTACAAGAGACCCAGTACTTC. It codes for CASRLVALQETQYF. The full variable domain, its missing parts supplied by reference TRBV5-1 and TRBJ2-5, is KAGVTQTPRYLIKTRGQQVTLSCSPISGHRSVSWYQQTPGQGLQFLFEYFSETQRNKGNFPGRFSGRQFSNSRSEMNVSTLELGDSALYLCASRLVALQETQYFGPGTRLLVL.

The gene calls are TRBV5-8 and TRBJ1-5; no clear D gene. Germline V gives CDR1 SGHTS, CDR2 YDEGEE. The CDR3 extends over 12 amino acids. Trimming cost V 1 base and J 4 bases, with 3 bases left between them. CDR3 coding DNA: TGTGCCAGCAGCTTGTATAATCAGCCCCAGCATTTT. Its translation: CASSLYNQPQHF.

This rearrangement joins TRBV3-1 (or the pseudogene TRBV3-2) to TRBJ1-6; D uncertain. The CDR3 has 16 amino acids. V was clipped by 3 bases and J by 0 bases, with 9 bases between them. Germline lookup yields CDR1 LGHDT and CDR2 YNNKEL (reference sequence). The CDR3 spells CASSHYGSSYNSPLHF. In DNA form, the CDR3 reads TGTGCCAGCAGCCATTACGGGAGCTCCTATAATTCACCCCTCCACTTT.

The chain links TRBV28 to TRBJ2-7; 12 nucleotides line up with TRBD2. The CDR3 spans 15 residues. The V segment lost 8 bases and the J segment 1 base; nucleotides outside the gene matches: 6. The germline gives CDR1 MDHEN, CDR2 SYDVKM. The CDR3 protein is CASRLAGVKSYEQYF. CDR3 nucleotide sequence: TGTGCCAGCCGACTAGCGGGAGTGAAGTCCTACGAGCAGTACTTC.